The rows below give T cell receptor beta chains drawn from one sample of a study of identical twins. TCRdb independently ran MiXCR on the 5' RACE reads; one entry per CDR3 protein. The profile shows 350,000 to 450,000 distinct CDR3 sequences, 15% to 20% of them singletons. Input material: naive T cells sorted from blood. These receptors all stem from a man in his fifties in good health. Each CDR3 is given with its conserved first and last residue. D genes are given only for firm matches. Not every row has a clone size; where given, it reads once, few, many or a size class.

TRBD2	many	TRBV5-1	TRBJ2-7	TGCGCCAGCAGCTTGGGGGAGGGAGGCGAGCAGTACTTC	CASSLGEGGEQYF
NA	few	TRBV7-2	TRBJ2-5	TGTGCCAGCAGCTTGAACAGGGCGGGGGAGACCCAGTACTTC	CASSLNRAGETQYF
NA	few	TRBV6-2/TRBV6-3	TRBJ1-2	TGTGCCAGCAGGAGCGGGGGATTCAGGACCTACACCTTC	CASRSGGFRTYTF
TRBD1	many	TRBV5-1	TRBJ1-1	TGCGCCAGCAGCACTGGACAGGGGGCAGCTTTCTTT	CASSTGQGAAFF
NA	few	TRBV29-1	TRBJ1-2	TGCAGCGTTTTTCCTGGGGGACACAGTAACTATGGCTACACCTTC	CSVFPGGHSNYGYTF
NA	NA	TRBV12-3/TRBV12-4	TRBJ1-4	TGTGCCAGCAGGGCCCTTGGACATAATGAAAAACTGTTTTTT	CASRALGHNEKLFF
NA	many	TRBV3-1	TRBJ2-7	TGTGCCAGCAGCCAAGCCGGATACGAGCAGTACTTC	CASSQAGYEQYF
NA	NA	TRBV4-3	TRBJ2-4	TGCGCCAGCAGCCAAGAGTTAGGCTTTACCAAAAACATTCAGTACTTC	CASSQELGFTKNIQYF
NA	NA	TRBV7-9	TRBJ2-3	TGTGCCAGCAGCTTGAGACAGATAGGCACAGATACGCAGTATTTT	CASSLRQIGTDTQYF
NA	NA	TRBV20-1	TRBJ2-1	TGCAGTGCTAGTAAGGCTGGCGCCTACAATGAGCAGTTCTTC	CSASKAGAYNEQFF
NA	many	TRBV20-1	TRBJ2-7	TGCAGTGCCCAAGACCCCCCCTACGAGCAGTACTTC	CSAQDPPYEQYF
NA	NA	TRBV7-2	TRBJ2-7	TGTGCCAGCAGAGGGGGGGCAGGAAACTACGAGCAGTACTTC	CASRGGAGNYEQYF
TRBD1	NA	TRBV29-1	TRBJ2-7	TGCAGCGTCGTAGGGACAGGCCTTAGGGTTGGCGAGCAGTACTTC	CSVVGTGLRVGEQYF
NA	few	TRBV5-1	TRBJ2-2	TGCGCCAGCAGCTTGGAACAGAGAAACACCGGGGAGCTGTTTTTT	CASSLEQRNTGELFF
NA	NA	TRBV18	TRBJ2-2	TGTGCCAGTCGGACAGCGAACACCGGGGAGCTGTTTTTT	CASRTANTGELFF
NA	many	TRBV6-5	TRBJ2-3	TGTGCCAGCAACTCGGGAGATACGCAGTATTTT	CASNSGDTQYF
NA	many	TRBV12-3/TRBV12-4	TRBJ1-5	TGTGCCAGCAGCCCGGGACAAGGGGGTCAGCCCCAGCATTTT	CASSPGQGGQPQHF
NA	NA	TRBV4-3	TRBJ2-5	TGCGCCAGCAGCCAAAGGGGGGGAGAGACCCAGTACTTC	CASSQRGGETQYF
TRBD2	few	TRBV27	TRBJ2-2	TGTGCCAGCAGTTTATTGGTAGCGGGGAACGCGAACACCGGGGAGCTGTTTTTT	CASSLLVAGNANTGELFF
NA	few	TRBV24-1	TRBJ2-5	TGTGCCACCAGTGATCTAGGCGCCCGCGAGACCCAGTACTTC	CATSDLGARETQYF
NA	many	TRBV28	TRBJ2-1	TGTGCCAGCAGTTTAATGCGGGTGTCTTACAATGAGCAGTTCTTC	CASSLMRVSYNEQFF
NA	NA	TRBV6-5	TRBJ1-6	TGTGCCAGCAGTTACAAGCCAACCGGGCCCCCCCTCCACTTT	CASSYKPTGPPLHF
NA	NA	TRBV11-2	TRBJ1-2	TGTGCCAGCACCCAGATGACAGCTAACTATGGCTACACCTTC	CASTQMTANYGYTF
TRBD1	many	TRBV25-1	TRBJ1-1	TGTGCCAGCAGTCATCCGGGACAGGGGGCGCTGGCTTTCTTT	CASSHPGQGALAFF
TRBD1	NA	TRBV7-2	TRBJ2-7	TGTGCCAGCAGCGACCGGGACAGGGGAAACTACGAGCAGTACTTC	CASSDRDRGNYEQYF
TRBD2	few	TRBV12-3/TRBV12-4	TRBJ2-5	TGTGCCAGCAGTCCATTAGCGGGCAGCCAGTACTTC	CASSPLAGSQYF
NA	NA	TRBV7-2	TRBJ2-7	TGTGCCAGCAGCTCCGCACCGGGAGTGTACGAGCAGTACTTC	CASSSAPGVYEQYF
TRBD1	few	TRBV28	TRBJ1-2	TGTGCCAGCAGTCCCCGACAGGGGTATTATGGCTACACCTTC	CASSPRQGYYGYTF
TRBD1	NA	TRBV20-1	TRBJ2-7	TGCAGTGCTGCTACAGGGGGCTCCTACGAGCAGTACTTC	CSAATGGSYEQYF
TRBD2	NA	TRBV25-1	TRBJ2-1	TGTGCCAGCAGTTGGAATAGCGGGAGCGGCGACAATGAGCAGTTCTTC	CASSWNSGSGDNEQFF
NA	NA	TRBV11-1	TRBJ1-2	TGTGCCAGCAGCTTAGCGGGTGTGAACTATGGCTACACCTTC	CASSLAGVNYGYTF
NA	NA	TRBV4-1	TRBJ1-2	TGCGCCAGCAGCCAAGCTGGGGCGGGCTATGGCTACACCTTC	CASSQAGAGYGYTF
TRBD2	many	TRBV7-8	TRBJ2-1	TGTGCCAGCAGCCCTAAACTAGCGGGGGGGCCTAGTAAGAATGAGCAGTTCTTC	CASSPKLAGGPSKNEQFF
NA	few	TRBV12-3/TRBV12-4	TRBJ1-2	TGTGCCAGCAGTTTGGCCTCCGTCGCCTATGGCTACACCTTC	CASSLASVAYGYTF
NA	many	TRBV7-9	TRBJ2-7	TGTGCCAGCAGCGCCCGAAGGGATGGTCTAGCATACTTC	CASSARRDGLAYF
NA	many	TRBV5-1	TRBJ1-1	TGCGCCAGCAGCTTCTTACAGGGGAACACTGAAGCTTTCTTT	CASSFLQGNTEAFF
NA	NA	TRBV10-3	TRBJ2-7	TGTGCCACCACAAACCCAATCCACGGACAGGAGGGAGACGAGCAGTACTTC	CATTNPIHGQEGDEQYF
NA	many	TRBV5-1	TRBJ2-2	TGCGCCAGCAGCGCCACCTCAGGCCCCGGGGAGCTGTTTTTT	CASSATSGPGELFF
NA	NA	TRBV27	TRBJ2-7	TGTGCCAGCAGTTTATCGACTGGAGGGTTGGGGGAGCAGTACTTC	CASSLSTGGLGEQYF
TRBD1	NA	TRBV20-1	TRBJ1-1	TGCAGTGCTAGGGACAGGCGCAGGTGGGACACTGAAGCTTTCTTT	CSARDRRRWDTEAFF
NA	few	TRBV6-1	TRBJ2-5	TGTGCCAGCAGCCCTCGACAGGGCGGGGTAGAGACCCAGTACTTC	CASSPRQGGVETQYF
NA	NA	TRBV6-1	TRBJ2-1	TGTGCCAGCACACCACTAGCCTCCTACAATGAGCAGTTCTTC	CASTPLASYNEQFF
TRBD2	NA	TRBV28	TRBJ2-1	TGTGCCAGCAGTTTTCCAGCGGGAGGGAAGAATGAGCAGTTCTTC	CASSFPAGGKNEQFF
NA	NA	TRBV5-1	TRBJ1-1	TGCGCCAGCAGCTTGGTTCCCAGAACTGAAGCTTTCTTT	CASSLVPRTEAFF
NA	once	TRBV20-1	TRBJ2-7	TGCAGTGCAATCGCGGGGCTCGACGAGCAGTACTTC	CSAIAGLDEQYF
TRBD1	many	TRBV10-3	TRBJ2-2	TGTGCCATCAGTGCGGCAATAATGACAGGGCGAACCGGGGAGCTGTTTTTT	CAISAAIMTGRTGELFF
NA	many	TRBV4-3	TRBJ1-2	TGCGCCAGCAGCCAAGGACAGTCGAACTATGGCTACACCTTC	CASSQGQSNYGYTF
TRBD2	many	TRBV29-1	TRBJ2-5	TGCAGCGTGGAAAGGGGACTAGCGGGAGCGTGGGTAGAGACCCAGTACTTC	CSVERGLAGAWVETQYF
TRBD1	few	TRBV11-2	TRBJ2-1	TGTGCCAGCAGCTTAGGACCGACAGGGCCCTACAATGAGCAGTTCTTC	CASSLGPTGPYNEQFF
TRBD1	NA	TRBV7-2	TRBJ2-6	TGTGCCAGCAAGGACAGGGGCCCCTCTGGGGCCAACGTCCTGACTTTC	CASKDRGPSGANVLTF
TRBD2	many	TRBV6-5	TRBJ2-1	TGTGCCAGCAGTTACCGGCTAGCGGGCTGGGATGAGCAGTTCTTC	CASSYRLAGWDEQFF
NA	NA	TRBV6-5	TRBJ2-4	TGTGCCAGCAGTTACTCCGGGTCCCAGGGAAACATTCAGTACTTC	CASSYSGSQGNIQYF
TRBD2	few	TRBV11-1	TRBJ2-1	TGTGCCAGCAGCTTATCAGGGCTAGCGGGAGGGAGCTCCTACAATGAGCAGTTCTTC	CASSLSGLAGGSSYNEQFF
NA	NA	TRBV6-5	TRBJ2-2	TGTGCCAGCAGTAACTCGGGTGACACCGGGGAGCTGTTTTTT	CASSNSGDTGELFF